This TCR beta chain was recovered during a study of blood T cell repertoires in COVID-19 (dated by TCRdb to the early 2020s). Context from the whole study: Samples from collaborators originated in the United States, Italy and Spain and spanned both the acute and convalescent phases of COVID-19. The prospective study material was composed of cDNA or gDNA derived from T cells, B-cell-depleted T cells, or PBMCs. Subjects who had been exposed to COVID-19, were actively infected with it, or had recovered from it provided the deeply sampled blood TCRbeta repertoires that made up the dataset. The repertoires were released in a freely available public database intended as a resource for research on the immune response to SARS-CoV-2. The samples were drawn from two sources: the first 160 participants of the ongoing ImmuneRACE study, and 950 to 1,500 subjects contributed by 6 global collaborators. Sample metadata almost always included a de-identified subject ID, COVID-19 status, age in years and sex. HLA class I and class II types, where available, came from metadata supplied by the sample provider rather than from assay-based typing. Here is what the overall study found, with its caveats: How much clinical and demographic metadata was included differed by source and by participant, and the metadata was provided uncurated.

CDR1 SSHAT and CDR2 FNYEAQ are derived from the germline V gene (reference sequence). The CDR3 measures 13 amino acids from cysteine to phenylalanine. Only CDR3 DNA remains: 39 bases, in frame from the first base. One collaborating source in Seattle enrolled patients while the patients were actively infected and followed the patients over time throughout the course of disease. Whole blood was collected in K2EDTA tubes by collaborating institutions according to the institutions' own protocols. For TCRbeta analysis, collaborators shipped samples in one of three forms: frozen whole blood, isolated PBMCs, or DNA extracted from either of those sample types. To note about this clone: It has no known antigen specificity. A junction boundary mismatches the germline segment, possibly from a read error.

TCRbeta CDR3 regions were amplified from genomic DNA using the immunoSEQ Assay, a bias-controlled multiplex PCR. The original pipeline was this. The number of nucleated cells in each sample was estimated by amplification of reference gene primers within the assay. To quantify the absolute abundance of each unique TCRbeta CDR3 rearrangement, sequence reads were collapsed and filtered. Productive Simpson clonality was computed per sample as the square root of Simpson's diversity index over productive rearrangements. The table comes from immuneACCESS by way of TCRdb, which keeps in-frame sequences with V and J called. Part of the clones is missing from these tables; in studies checked, under half for an unresolved V gene and the rest for unknown reasons. V and J calls and clone size are given by that table; D and trimming were obtained from the DNA. Within this sample are fewer than 300,000 clones, with around 85% of them counted one time only. The ten largest clones represent about 1% of the sample.

Recombination joined TRBV7-7 with TRBJ2-2; tentative D gene TRBD1, with 6 bases matching. This TCR was sampled from a human donor with COVID-19, enrolled during active disease. The donor label of this sample is uncertain. Sample: peripheral blood. The CDR3 region reads CASSQTGPGELFF. At the DNA level, the sequence is TGTGCTAGCAGCCAGACAGGTCCCGGGGAGCTGTTTTTT.